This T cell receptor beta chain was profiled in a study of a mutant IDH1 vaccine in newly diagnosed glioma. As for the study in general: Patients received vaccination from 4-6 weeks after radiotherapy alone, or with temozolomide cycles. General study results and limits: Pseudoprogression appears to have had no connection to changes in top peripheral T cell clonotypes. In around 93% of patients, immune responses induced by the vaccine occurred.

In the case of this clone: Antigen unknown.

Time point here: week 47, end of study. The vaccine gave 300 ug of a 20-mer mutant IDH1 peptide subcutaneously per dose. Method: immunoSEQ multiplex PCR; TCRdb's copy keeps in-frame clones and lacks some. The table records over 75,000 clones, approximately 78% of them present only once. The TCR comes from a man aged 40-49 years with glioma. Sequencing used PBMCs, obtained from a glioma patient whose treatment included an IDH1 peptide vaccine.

In DNA, the CDR3 is TGTGCCAGCTCACGAGACCCGGGACAGGGAAAAAACATTCAGTACTTC. Translation gives CASSRDPGQGKNIQYF. The chain carries TRBV18 and TRBJ2-4; TRBD1 agrees at 9 bases. The CDR3 totals 16 residues. The trim removed 4 bases at V and 4 bases at J, leaving 8 bases unmatched. Germline V gives CDR1 KGHSH, CDR2 LQKENI.